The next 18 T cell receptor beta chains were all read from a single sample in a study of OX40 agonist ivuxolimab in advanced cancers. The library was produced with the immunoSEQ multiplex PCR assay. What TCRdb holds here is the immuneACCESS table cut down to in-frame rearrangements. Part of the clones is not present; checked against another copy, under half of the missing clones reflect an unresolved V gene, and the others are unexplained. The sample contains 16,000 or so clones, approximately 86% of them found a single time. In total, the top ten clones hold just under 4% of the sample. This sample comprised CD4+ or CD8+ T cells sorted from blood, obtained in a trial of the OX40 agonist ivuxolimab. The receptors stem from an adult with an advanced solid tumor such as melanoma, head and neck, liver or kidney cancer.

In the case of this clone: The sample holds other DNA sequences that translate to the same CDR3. CDR3 region: CASSPRTSVHTQYF. CDR3 sequence (DNA): TGTGCCAGCAGCCCTCGGACTAGCGTCCATACGCAGTATTTT. The rearrangement links TRBV9 to TRBJ2-3; 9 bases agree with TRBD2. The germline V gene has CDR1 SGDLS and CDR2 YYNGEE. V was pared by 4 bases and J by 7 bases, with 7 bases of the junction left unmatched. The CDR3 totals 14 residues.

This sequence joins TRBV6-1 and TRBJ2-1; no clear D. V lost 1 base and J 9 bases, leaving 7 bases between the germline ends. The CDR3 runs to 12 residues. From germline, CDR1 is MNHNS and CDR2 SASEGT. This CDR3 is CASSEERLEQFF. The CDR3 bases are TGTGCCAGCAGTGAAGAGAGACTTGAGCAGTTCTTC.

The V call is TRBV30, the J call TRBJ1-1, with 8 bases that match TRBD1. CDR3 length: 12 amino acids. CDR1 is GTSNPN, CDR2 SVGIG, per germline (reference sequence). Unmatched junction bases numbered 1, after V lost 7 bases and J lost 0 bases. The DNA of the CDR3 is TGTGCCTTGGACAGGGTGAACACTGAAGCTTTCTTT. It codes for CALDRVNTEAFF.

CDR3 nucleotide sequence: TGTGCCAGCAGCTTAGTAGGGGATAGCAATCAGCCCCAGCATTTT. It is translated as CASSLVGDSNQPQHF. The chain links TRBV7-6 to TRBJ1-5, with a possible D match to TRBD1 (5 bases). From germline, CDR1 is SGHVS and CDR2 FNYEAQ. V lost 1 base and J lost 0, with 7 bases in between. This CDR3 is built from 15 residues.

The CDR3 reads CASSERLAGKEETQYF. Written as DNA, the CDR3 is TGTGCCAGCAGTGAACGACTAGCGGGAAAGGAAGAGACCCAGTACTTC. V and J are TRBV28 and TRBJ2-5, with TRBD2 identical over 11 bases. J was trimmed by 3 bases and V by 5 bases; bases with no gene match: 8. Looked up from germline, CDR1 is MDHEN and CDR2 is SYDVKM. This CDR3 has 16 amino acids.

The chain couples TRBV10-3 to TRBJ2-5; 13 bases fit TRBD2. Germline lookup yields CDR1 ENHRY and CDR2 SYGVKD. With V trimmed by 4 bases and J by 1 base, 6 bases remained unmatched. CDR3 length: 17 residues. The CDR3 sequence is CAISGTSGSWGQETQYF. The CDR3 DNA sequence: TGTGCCATCAGTGGGACTAGCGGGAGTTGGGGCCAAGAGACCCAGTACTTC.

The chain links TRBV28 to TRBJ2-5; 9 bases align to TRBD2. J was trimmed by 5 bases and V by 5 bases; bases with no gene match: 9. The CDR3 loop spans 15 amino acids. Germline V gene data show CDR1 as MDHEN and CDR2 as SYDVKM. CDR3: CASSPSGLAGETQYF. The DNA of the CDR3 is TGTGCCAGCAGTCCCTCGGGACTAGCAGGGGAGACCCAGTACTTC. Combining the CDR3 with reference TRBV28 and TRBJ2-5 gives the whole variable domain DVKVTQSSRYLVKRTGEKVFLECVQDMDHENMFWYRQDPGLGLRLIYFSYDVKMKEKGDIPEGYSVSREKKERFSLILESASTNQTSMYLCASSPSGLAGETQYFGPGTRLLVL.

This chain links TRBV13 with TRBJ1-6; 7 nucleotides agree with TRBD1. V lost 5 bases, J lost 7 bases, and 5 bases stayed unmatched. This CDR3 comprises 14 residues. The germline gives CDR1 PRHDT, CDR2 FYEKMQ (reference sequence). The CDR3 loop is CASSPGTVNSPLHF. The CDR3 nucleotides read TGTGCCAGCAGCCCGGGGACAGTAAATTCACCCCTCCACTTT.

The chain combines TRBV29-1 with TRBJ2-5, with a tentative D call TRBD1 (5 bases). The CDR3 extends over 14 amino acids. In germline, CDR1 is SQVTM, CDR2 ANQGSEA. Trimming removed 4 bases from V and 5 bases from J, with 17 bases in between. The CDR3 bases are TGCAGCGTTGCAAATCGATTACACAGGGAGACCCAGTACTTC. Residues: CSVANRLHRETQYF.

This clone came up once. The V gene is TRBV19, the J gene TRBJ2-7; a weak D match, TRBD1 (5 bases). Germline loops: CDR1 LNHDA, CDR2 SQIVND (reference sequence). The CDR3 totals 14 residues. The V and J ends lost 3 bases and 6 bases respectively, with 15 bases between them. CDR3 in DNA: TGTGCCAGTAGTATCTGGGGCTCCCCCCCCGAGCAGTACTTC. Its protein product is CASSIWGSPPEQYF.

DNA of the CDR3: TGTGCCAGCAGTTTGATGGAGGGACTCACTGAAGCTTTCTTT. The encoded protein is CASSLMEGLTEAFF. The chain joins TRBV28 to TRBJ1-1; possibly TRBD1 for D (5 bases). This CDR3 has 14 amino acids. Trimming removed 3 bases from V and 4 bases from J, with 12 bases in between. Germline values: CDR1 MDHEN, CDR2 SYDVKM. Filled out from reference TRBV28 and TRBJ1-1, the complete variable domain reads DVKVTQSSRYLVKRTGEKVFLECVQDMDHENMFWYRQDPGLGLRLIYFSYDVKMKEKGDIPEGYSVSREKKERFSLILESASTNQTSMYLCASSLMEGLTEAFFGQGTRLTVV.

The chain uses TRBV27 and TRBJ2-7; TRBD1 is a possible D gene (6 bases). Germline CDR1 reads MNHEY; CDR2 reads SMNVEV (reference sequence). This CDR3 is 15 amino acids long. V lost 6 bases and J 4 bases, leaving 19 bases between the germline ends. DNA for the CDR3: TGTGCCAGCAGGCCGTCCCCGGGACAAACTTACGAGCAGTACTTC. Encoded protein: CASRPSPGQTYEQYF.

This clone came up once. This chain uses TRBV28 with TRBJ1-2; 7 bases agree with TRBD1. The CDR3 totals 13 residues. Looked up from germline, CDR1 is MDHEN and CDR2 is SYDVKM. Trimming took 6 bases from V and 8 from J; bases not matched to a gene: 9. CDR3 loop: CASSPQGNGGYTF. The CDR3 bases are TGTGCCAGCAGCCCACAGGGGAATGGCGGCTACACCTTC.

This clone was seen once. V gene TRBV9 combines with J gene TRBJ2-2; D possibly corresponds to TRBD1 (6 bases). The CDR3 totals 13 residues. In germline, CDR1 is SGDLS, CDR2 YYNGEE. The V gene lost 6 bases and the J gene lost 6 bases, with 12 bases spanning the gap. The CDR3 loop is CASTAGQSGELFF. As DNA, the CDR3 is TGTGCCAGCACCGCTGGACAGTCCGGGGAGCTGTTTTTT.

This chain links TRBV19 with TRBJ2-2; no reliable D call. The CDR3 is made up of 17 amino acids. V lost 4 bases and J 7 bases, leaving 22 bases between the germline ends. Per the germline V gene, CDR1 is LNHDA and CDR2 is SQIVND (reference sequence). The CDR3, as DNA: TGTGCCAGTAGTAGAGACGGAACCCTTCGAATCGGCGGGGAGCTGTTTTTT. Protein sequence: CASSRDGTLRIGGELFF.

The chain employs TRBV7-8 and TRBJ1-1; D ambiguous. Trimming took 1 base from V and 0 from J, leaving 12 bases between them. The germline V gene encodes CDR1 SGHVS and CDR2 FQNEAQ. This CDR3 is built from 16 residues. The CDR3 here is CASSLGSRGMNTEAFF. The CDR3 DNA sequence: TGTGCCAGCAGCTTAGGATCCCGGGGAATGAACACTGAAGCTTTCTTT.

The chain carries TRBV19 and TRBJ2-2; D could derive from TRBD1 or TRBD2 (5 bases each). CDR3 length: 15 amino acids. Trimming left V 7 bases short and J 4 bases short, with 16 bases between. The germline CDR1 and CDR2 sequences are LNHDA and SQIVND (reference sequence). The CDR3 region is CASTARRDGTGELFF. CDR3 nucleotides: TGTGCCAGTACAGCCCGCAGGGACGGCACCGGGGAGCTGTTTTTT.

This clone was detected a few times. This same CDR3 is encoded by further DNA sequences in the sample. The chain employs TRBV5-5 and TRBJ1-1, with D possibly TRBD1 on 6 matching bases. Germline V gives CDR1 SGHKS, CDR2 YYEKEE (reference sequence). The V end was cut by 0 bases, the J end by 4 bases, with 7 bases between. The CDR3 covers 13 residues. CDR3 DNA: TGTGCCAGCAGCTTGGGCAGGGGCACTGAAGCTTTCTTT. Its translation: CASSLGRGTEAFF.